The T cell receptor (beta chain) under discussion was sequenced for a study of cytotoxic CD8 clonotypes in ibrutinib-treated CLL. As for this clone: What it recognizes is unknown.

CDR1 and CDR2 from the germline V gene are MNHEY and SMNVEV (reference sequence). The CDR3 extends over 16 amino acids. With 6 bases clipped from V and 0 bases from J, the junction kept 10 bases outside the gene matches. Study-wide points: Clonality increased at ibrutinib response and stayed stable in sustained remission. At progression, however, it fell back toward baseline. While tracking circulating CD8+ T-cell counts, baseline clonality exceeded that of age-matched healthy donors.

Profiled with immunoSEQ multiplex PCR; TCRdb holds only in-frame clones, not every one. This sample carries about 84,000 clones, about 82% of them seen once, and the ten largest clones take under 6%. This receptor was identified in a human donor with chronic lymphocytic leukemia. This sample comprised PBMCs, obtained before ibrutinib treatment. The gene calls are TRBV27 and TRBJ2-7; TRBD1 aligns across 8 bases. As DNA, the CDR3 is TGTGCCAGCAGCGCTACAGGGGGTCGAAGCTCCTACGAGCAGTACTTC. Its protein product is CASSATGGRSSYEQYF.